This TCR beta chain was observed in a study of radiotherapy plus CTLA-4 blockade in lung cancer. This clone appeared a few times. Some clones are missing from TCRdb's copy, which holds only in-frame ones; the method was immunoSEQ multiplex PCR. Of some 37,000 clones listed, 70% to 80% are singletons. The starting material was peripheral blood, obtained from a patient treated with radiotherapy plus ipilimumab. This TCR was recovered from a human donor with non-small cell lung cancer who had stable disease on radiotherapy plus ipilimumab.

The CDR3 coding sequence is TGTGCCAGCAGTGAAGGAGTACAGCCCCAGCATTTT. Amino acids: CASSEGVQPQHF. The rearrangement uses TRBV6-1 and TRBJ1-5; the D is unclear. CDR1 is MNHNS and CDR2 is SASEGT in the germline V gene. There are 12 residues in the CDR3. Deletions cut 1 base from V and 7 bases from J, with 5 bases between.